This TCR beta chain was sequenced in a study of blood T cell repertoires in COVID-19. CDR3 length: 13 amino acids. Germline CDR1 and CDR2: WNHNN and SYGVQD (reference sequence). Trimming took 3 bases from V and 2 from J, leaving 7 bases between them. Individuals aged about 18 to 89 years were recruited from approximately 24 US areas. Each participant's cohort was designated according to participant-reported clinical history. Details on this clone: The same CDR3 arises from other DNA sequences in this sample as well.

Produced via immunoSEQ multiplex PCR; TCRdb's table is partial and in-frame only. The data hold approximately 210,000 clones, with roughly three quarters observed a single time. Sequencing input: PBMCs or T cells enriched from blood (not recorded which). The sequence was obtained from a woman aged 45 to 65 with acute COVID-19. The chain uses TRBV10-1 and TRBJ1-1, with a possible D match to TRBD1 (5 bases). CDR3 DNA sequence: TGCGCCAGCAGTGATGACAGTAACACTGAAGCTTTCTTT. Its translation: CASSDDSNTEAFF.